This T cell receptor beta chain was found in a study of T cells in tuberculosis. Study-level results: Active tuberculosis alpha repertoires lay closer to GMM-specific TCRs than controls'.

Latent tuberculosis screening used tuberculin skin test and IGRA at entry. The germline V gene encodes CDR1 SGHVS and CDR2 FNYEAQ. With 4 bases removed from V and 7 bases from J, the gap between germline ends came to 10 bases. This CDR3 has 12 amino acids. This clone occurred once. Its antigen is undetermined. Only in-frame clones appear in the TCRdb table, and some are missing; sequencing was by immunoSEQ multiplex PCR. The data contain under 45,000 clones, 95% of them seen just once; the ten biggest clones take up roughly 3.5%. The receptor's source is a donor between 10 and 35 years old with latent tuberculosis or without tuberculosis infection. Sequencing was done on a sample of PBMCs. This sequence joins TRBV7-6 and TRBJ1-1, with D perhaps matching TRBD1 (5 bases). DNA of the CDR3: TGTGCCAGCAGCTCTAGCGGGGGTGAAGCTTTCTTT. Translation gives CASSSSGGEAFF.